This T cell receptor beta chain was profiled in a study of blood T cell repertoires in COVID-19. Whole-study context: Donors in the United States, Italy and Spain gave samples during acute or convalescent COVID-19.

The table lists this clone with a few counts. Between the trimmed V and J ends, which lost 3 bases and 2 bases, there was a span of 10 bases. Germline CDR1 is SGDLS and CDR2 is YYNGEE. The CDR3 covers 14 residues. This table comes from immunoSEQ multiplex PCR, and its TCRdb copy is limited to in-frame clones, with some not included. Among more than 100,000 clones, 75% to 90% were seen once, and the ten largest hold roughly 18%. The sample taken for sequencing was peripheral blood. The V call is TRBV9, the J call TRBJ2-3; a weak D match, TRBD1 (5 bases). The source is a man aged 50-60 years with active or convalescent COVID-19. The CDR3 here is CASSARGDTDTQYF. CDR3 in DNA: TGTGCCAGCAGCGCTAGGGGCGACACAGATACGCAGTATTTT.